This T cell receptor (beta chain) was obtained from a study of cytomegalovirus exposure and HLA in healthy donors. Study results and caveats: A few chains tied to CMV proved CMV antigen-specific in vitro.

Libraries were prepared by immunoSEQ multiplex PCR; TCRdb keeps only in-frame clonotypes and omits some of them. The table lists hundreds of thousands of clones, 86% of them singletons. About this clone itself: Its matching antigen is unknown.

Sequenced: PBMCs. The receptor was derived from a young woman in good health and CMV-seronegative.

CDR3 loop: CASTLSGTSGNEQFF. The CDR3 coding sequence is TGTGCCAGCACCCTTTCCGGGACTAGCGGGAATGAGCAGTTCTTC. The V and J genes are TRBV5-6 and TRBJ2-1; 12 positions agree with TRBD2. Germline-derived CDR1 and CDR2 are SGHDT and YYEEEE. The CDR3 extends over 15 amino acids. J lost 7 bases, V lost 6 bases, and 8 bases had no gene match. Combining the CDR3 with reference TRBV5-6 and TRBJ2-1 gives the whole variable domain DAGVTQSPTHLIKTRGQQVTLRCSPKSGHDTVSWYQQALGQGPQFIFQYYEEEERQRGNFPDRFSGHQFPNYSSELNVNALLLGDSALYLCASTLSGTSGNEQFFGPGTRLTVL.